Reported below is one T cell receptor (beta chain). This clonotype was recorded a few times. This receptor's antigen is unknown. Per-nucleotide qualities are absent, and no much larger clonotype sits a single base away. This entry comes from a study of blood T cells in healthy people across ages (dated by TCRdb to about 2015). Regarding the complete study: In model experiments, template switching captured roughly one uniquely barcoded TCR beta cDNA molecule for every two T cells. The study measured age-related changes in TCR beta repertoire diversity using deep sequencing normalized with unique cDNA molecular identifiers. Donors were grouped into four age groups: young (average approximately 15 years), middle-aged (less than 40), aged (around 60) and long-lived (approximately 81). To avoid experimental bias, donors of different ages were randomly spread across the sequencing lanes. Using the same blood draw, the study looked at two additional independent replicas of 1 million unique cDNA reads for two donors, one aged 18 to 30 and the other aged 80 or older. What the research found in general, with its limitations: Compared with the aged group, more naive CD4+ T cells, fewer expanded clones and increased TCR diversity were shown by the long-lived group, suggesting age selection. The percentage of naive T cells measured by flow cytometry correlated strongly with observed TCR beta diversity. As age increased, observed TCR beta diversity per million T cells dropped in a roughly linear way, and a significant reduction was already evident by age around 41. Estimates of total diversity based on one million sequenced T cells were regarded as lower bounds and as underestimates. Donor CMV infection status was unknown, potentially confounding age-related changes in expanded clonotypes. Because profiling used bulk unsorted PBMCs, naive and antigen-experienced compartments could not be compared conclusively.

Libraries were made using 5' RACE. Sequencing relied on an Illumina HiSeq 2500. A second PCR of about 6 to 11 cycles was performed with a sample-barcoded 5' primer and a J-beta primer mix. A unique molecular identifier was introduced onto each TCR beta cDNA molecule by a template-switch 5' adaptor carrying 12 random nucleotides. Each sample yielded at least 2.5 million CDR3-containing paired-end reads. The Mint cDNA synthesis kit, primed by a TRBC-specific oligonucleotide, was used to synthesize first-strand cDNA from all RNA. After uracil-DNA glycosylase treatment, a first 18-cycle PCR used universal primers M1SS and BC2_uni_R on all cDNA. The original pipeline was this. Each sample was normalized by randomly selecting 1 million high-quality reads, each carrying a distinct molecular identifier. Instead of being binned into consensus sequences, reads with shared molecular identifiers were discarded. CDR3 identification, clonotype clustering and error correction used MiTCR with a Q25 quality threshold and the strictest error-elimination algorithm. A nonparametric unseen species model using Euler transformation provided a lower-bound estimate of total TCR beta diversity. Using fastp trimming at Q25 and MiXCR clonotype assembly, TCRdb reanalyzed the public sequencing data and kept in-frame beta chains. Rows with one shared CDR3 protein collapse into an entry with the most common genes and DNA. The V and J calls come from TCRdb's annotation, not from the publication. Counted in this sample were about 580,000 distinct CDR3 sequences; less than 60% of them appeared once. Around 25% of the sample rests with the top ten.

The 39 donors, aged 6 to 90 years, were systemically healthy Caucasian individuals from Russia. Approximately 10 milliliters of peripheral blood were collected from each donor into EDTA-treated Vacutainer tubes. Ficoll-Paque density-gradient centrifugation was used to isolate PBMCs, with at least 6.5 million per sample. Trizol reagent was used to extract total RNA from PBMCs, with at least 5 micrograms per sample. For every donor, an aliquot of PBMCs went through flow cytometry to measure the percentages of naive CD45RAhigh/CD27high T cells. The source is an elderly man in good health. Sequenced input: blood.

CDR3 region: CASSLVAGQNNYGYTF. The DNA reads as follows: TGTGCCAGCAGCTTAGTAGCCGGACAGAACAACTATGGCTACACCTTC. The sequence links TRBV7-2 to TRBJ1-2; matching of 6 bases hints at TRBD1 as the D gene. The germline V gene supplies CDR1 SGHTA and CDR2 FQGNSA. V and J lose 1 base and 2 bases, and a span of 14 bases separates them. Taken from cysteine to phenylalanine, the CDR3 has 16 residues. The read is trimmed to its CDR3 DNA, 48 bases read in frame from base 1.